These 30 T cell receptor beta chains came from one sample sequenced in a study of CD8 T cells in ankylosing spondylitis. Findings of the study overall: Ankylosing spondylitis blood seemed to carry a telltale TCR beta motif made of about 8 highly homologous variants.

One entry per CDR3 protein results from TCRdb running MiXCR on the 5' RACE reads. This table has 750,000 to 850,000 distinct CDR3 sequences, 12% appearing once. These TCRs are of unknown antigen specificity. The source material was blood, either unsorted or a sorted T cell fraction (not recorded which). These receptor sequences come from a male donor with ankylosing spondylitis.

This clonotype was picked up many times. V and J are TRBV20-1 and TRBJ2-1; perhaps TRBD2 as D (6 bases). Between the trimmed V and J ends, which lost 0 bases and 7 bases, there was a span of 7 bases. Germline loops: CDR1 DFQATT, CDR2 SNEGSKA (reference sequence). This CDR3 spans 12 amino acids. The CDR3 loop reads CSARDGGNEQFF. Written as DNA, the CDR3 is TGCAGTGCTAGAGATGGGGGGAATGAGCAGTTCTTC.

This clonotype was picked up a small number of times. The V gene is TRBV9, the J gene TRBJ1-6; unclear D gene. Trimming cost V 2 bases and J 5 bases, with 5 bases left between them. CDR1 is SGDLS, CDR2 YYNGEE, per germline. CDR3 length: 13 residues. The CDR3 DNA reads TGTGCCAGCAGCGTCAATAATAATTCACCCCTCCACTTT. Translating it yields CASSVNNNSPLHF.

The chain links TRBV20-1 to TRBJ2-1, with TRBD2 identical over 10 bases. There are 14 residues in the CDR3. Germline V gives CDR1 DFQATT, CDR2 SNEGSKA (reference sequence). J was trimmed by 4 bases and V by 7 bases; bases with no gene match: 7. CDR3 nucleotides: TGCAGTGGCCTTGGACTAGCGGTTTACAATGAGCAGTTCTTC. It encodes CSGLGLAVYNEQFF.

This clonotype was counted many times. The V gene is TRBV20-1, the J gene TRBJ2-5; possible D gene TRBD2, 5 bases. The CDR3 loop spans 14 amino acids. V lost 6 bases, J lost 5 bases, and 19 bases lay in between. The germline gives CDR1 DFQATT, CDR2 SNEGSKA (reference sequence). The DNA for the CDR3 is TGCAGTGCCCTGGCCTTCAAGGGAGTTGAGACCCAGTACTTC. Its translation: CSALAFKGVETQYF.

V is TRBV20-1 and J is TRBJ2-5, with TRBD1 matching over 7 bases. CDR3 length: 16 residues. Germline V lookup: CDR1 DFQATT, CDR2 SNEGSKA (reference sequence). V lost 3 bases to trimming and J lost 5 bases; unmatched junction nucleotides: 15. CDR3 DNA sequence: TGCAGTGCTAGCTATACCTACAGGGCCAGGGGGGAGACCCAGTACTTC. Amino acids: CSASYTYRARGETQYF.

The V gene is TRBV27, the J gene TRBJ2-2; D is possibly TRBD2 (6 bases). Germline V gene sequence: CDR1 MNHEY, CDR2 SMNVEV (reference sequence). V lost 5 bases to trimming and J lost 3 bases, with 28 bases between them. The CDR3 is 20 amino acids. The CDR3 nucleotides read TGTGCCAGCAGTCCCACGGGGATGGAGGGATGGGTATACGACACCGGGGAGCTGTTTTTT. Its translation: CASSPTGMEGWVYDTGELFF.

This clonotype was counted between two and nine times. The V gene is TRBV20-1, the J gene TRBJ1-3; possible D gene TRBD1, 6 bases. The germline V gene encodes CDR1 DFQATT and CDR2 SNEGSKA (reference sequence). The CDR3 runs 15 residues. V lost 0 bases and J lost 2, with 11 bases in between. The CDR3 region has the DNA TGCAGTGCTAGAGAAGTCGGGACACCTGGAAACACCATATATTTT. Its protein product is CSAREVGTPGNTIYF.

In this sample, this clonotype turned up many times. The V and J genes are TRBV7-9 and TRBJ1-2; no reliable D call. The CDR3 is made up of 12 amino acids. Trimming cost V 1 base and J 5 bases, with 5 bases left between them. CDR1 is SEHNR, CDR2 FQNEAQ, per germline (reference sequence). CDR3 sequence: CASSLGYYGYTF. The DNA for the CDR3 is TGTGCCAGCAGCTTAGGGTATTATGGCTACACCTTC. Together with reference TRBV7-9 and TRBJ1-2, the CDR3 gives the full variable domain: DTGVSQNPRHKITKRGQNVTFRCDPISEHNRLYWYRQTLGQGPEFLTYFQNEAQLEKSRLLSDRFSAERPKGSFSTLEIQRTEQGDSAMYLCASSLGYYGYTFGSGTRLTVV.

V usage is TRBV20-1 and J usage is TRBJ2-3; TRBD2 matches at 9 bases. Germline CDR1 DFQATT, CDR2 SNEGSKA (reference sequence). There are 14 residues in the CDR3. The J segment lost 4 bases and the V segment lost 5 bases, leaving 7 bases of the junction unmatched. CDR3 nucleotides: TGCAGTGCTCCCAGGAGCGGGGGGCCAGATACGCAGTATTTT. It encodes CSAPRSGGPDTQYF.

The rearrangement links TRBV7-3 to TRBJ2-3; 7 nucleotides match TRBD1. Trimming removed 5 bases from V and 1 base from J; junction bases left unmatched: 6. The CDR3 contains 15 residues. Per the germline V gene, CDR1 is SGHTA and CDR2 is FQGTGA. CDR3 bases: TGTGCCAGCAGCCCTGACAGGGACGGCACAGATACGCAGTATTTT. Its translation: CASSPDRDGTDTQYF.

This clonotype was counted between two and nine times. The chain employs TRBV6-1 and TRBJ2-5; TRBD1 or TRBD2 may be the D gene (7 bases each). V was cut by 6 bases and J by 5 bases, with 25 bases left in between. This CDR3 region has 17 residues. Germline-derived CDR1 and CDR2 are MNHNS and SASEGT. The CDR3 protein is CASRRRQGGVNRETQYF. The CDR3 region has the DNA TGTGCCAGCAGACGTCGACAGGGAGGGGTCAATAGGGAGACCCAGTACTTC.

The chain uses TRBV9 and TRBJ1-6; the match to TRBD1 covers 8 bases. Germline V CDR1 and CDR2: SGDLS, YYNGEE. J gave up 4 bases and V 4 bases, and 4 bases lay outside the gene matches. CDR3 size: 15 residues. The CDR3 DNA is TGTGCCAGCAGCCTATGGGACAGGTATAATTCACCCCTCCACTTT. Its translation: CASSLWDRYNSPLHF.

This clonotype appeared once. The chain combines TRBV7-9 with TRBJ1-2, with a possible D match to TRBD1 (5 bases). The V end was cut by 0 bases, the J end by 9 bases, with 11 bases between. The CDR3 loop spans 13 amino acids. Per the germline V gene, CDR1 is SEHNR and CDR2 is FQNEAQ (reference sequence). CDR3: CASSLASGTRYTF. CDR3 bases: TGTGCCAGCAGCTTAGCTTCCGGGACGCGCTACACCTTC.

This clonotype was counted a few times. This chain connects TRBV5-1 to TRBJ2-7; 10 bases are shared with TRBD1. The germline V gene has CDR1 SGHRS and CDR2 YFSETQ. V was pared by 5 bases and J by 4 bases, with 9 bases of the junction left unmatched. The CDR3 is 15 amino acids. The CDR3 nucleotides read TGCGCCAGCAGTCGGCGGGACAGGGGTATGTACGAGCAGTACTTC. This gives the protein CASSRRDRGMYEQYF. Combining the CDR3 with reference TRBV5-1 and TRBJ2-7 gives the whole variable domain KAGVTQTPRYLIKTRGQQVTLSCSPISGHRSVSWYQQTPGQGLQFLFEYFSETQRNKGNFPGRFSGRQFSNSRSEMNVSTLELGDSALYLCASSRRDRGMYEQYFGPGTRLTVT.

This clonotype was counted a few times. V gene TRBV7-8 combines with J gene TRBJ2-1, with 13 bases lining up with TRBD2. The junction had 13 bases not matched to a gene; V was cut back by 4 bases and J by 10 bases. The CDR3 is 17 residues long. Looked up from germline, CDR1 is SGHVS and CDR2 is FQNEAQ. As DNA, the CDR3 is TGTGCCAGCAGCTCGACTAGCGGGGGGAGGGTGAGGGGAGAGCAGTTCTTC. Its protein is CASSSTSGGRVRGEQFF.

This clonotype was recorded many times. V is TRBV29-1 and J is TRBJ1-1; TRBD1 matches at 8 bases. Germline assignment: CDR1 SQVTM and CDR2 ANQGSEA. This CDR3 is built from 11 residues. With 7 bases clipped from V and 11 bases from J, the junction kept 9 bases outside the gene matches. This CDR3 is CSGSLDREAFF. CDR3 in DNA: TGCAGCGGATCCCTGGACAGGGAGGCTTTCTTT.

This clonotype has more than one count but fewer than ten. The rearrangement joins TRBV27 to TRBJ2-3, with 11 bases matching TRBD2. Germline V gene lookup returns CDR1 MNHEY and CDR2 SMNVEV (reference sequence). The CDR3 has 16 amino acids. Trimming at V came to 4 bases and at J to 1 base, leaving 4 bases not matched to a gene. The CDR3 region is CASSSLLAGGTDTQYF. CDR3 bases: TGTGCCAGCAGTTCGTTACTAGCGGGAGGCACAGATACGCAGTATTTT.

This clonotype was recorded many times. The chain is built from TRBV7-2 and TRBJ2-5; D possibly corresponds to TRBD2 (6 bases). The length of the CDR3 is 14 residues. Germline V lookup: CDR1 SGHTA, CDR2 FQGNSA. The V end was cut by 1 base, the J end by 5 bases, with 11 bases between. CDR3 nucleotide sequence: TGTGCCAGCAGCTTAGTACCCGGAGGGGAGACCCAGTACTTC. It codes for CASSLVPGGETQYF.

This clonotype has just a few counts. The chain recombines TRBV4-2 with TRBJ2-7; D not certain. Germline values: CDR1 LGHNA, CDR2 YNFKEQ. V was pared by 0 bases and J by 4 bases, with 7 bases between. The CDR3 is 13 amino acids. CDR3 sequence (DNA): TGTGCCAGCAGCCAAGATCTTTATTACGAGCAGTACTTC. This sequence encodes CASSQDLYYEQYF.

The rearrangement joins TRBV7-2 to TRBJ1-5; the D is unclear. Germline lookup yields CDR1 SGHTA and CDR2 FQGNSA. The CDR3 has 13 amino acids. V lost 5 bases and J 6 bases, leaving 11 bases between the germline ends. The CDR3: CASSINPAQPQHF. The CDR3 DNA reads TGTGCCAGCAGCATAAATCCGGCTCAGCCCCAGCATTTT. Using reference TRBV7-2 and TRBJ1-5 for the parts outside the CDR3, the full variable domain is GAGVSQSPSNKVTEKGKDVELRCDPISGHTALYWYRQSLGQGLEFLIYFQGNSAPDKSGLPSDRFSAERTGGSVSTLTIQRTQQEDSAVYLCASSINPAQPQHFGDGTRLSIL.

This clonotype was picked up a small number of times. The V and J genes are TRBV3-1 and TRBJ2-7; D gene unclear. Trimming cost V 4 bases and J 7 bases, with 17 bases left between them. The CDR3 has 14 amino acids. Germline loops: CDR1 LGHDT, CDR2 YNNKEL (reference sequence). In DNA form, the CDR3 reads TGTGCCAGCAGCCTCGGTGATTTGGGGATTGAGCAGTACTTC. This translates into CASSLGDLGIEQYF.

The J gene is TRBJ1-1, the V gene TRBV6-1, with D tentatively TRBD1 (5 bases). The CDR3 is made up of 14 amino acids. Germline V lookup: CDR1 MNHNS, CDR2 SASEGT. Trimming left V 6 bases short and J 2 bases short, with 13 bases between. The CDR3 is CASRRDGPNTEAFF. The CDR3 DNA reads TGTGCCAGCAGGCGGGACGGCCCAAACACTGAAGCTTTCTTT.

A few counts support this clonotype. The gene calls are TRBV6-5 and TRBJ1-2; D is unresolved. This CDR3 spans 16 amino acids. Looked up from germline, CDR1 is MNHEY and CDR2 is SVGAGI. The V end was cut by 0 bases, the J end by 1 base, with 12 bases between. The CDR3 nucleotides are TGTGCCAGCAGTTACTCGTCCAGTACCTTTAACTATGGCTACACCTTC. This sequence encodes CASSYSSSTFNYGYTF.

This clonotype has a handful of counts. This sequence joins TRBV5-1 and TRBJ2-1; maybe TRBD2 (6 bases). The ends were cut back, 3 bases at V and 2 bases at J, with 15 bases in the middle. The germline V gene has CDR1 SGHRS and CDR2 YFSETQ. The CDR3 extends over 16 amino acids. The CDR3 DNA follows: TGCGCCAGCAGCTCCCGGGGGAGCGGAACCTACAATGAGCAGTTCTTC. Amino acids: CASSSRGSGTYNEQFF.

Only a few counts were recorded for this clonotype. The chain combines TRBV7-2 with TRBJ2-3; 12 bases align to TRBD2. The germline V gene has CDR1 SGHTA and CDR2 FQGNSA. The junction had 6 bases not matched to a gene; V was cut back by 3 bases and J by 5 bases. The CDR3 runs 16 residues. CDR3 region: CASSLASGGALDTQYF. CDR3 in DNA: TGTGCCAGCAGCTTGGCTAGCGGGGGGGCCTTAGATACGCAGTATTTT.

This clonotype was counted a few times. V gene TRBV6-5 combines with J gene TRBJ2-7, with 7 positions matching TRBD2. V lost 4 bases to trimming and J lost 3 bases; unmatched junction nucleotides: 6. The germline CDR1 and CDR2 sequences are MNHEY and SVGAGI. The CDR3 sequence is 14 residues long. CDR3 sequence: CASSWGGDLYEQYF. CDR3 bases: TGTGCCAGCAGTTGGGGGGGGGATCTCTACGAGCAGTACTTC.

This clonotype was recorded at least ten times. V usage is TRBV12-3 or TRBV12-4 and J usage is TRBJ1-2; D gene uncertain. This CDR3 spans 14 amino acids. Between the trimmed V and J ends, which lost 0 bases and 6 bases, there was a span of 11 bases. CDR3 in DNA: TGTGCCAGCAGTTTAGCGGTCCAGTTCCATGGCTACACCTTC. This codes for CASSLAVQFHGYTF.

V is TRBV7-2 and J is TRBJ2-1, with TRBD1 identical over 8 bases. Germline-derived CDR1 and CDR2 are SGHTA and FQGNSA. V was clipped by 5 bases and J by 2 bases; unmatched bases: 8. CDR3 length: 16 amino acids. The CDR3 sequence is CASSHPGQVTYNEQFF. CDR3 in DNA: TGTGCCAGCAGCCATCCGGGACAGGTGACCTACAATGAGCAGTTCTTC.

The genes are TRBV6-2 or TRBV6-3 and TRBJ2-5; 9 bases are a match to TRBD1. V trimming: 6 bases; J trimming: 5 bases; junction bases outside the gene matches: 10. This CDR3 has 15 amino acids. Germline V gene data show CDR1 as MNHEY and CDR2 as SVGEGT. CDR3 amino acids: CASRPTGGRWETQYF. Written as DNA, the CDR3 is TGTGCCAGCAGACCGACAGGGGGACGATGGGAGACCCAGTACTTC.

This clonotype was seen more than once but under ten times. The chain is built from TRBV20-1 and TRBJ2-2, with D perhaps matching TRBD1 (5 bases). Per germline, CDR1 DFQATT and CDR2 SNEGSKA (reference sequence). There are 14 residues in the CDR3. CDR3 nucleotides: TGCAGCGGAAAAATAAGGGGTCCCACCGGGGAGCTGTTTTTT. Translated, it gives CSGKIRGPTGELFF.